The 4 T cell receptor beta chains presented below share a single source sample, sequenced in a study of T cell changes during pregnancy in multiple sclerosis. Sequenced by immunoSEQ multiplex PCR; TCRdb stores in-frame clones only, minus some. In the table there are around 56,000 clones, roughly nine tenths of which are singletons. The specimen was CD4+ T cells from peripheral blood mononuclear cells, collected in the third trimester of pregnancy. The receptors stem from a female donor with multiple sclerosis, enrolled in a pregnancy study.

This clone showed up just once. V and J are TRBV2 and TRBJ1-2; D not resolved. Deletions cut 1 base from V and 0 bases from J, with 9 bases between. This CDR3 region has 15 residues. The germline V gene encodes CDR1 SNHLY and CDR2 FYNNEI. This CDR3 is CASSEGPIPNYGYTF. DNA for the CDR3: TGTGCCAGCAGTGAAGGCCCTATACCTAACTATGGCTACACCTTC.

V is TRBV29-1 and J is TRBJ1-2, with no clear D. Deletions cut 4 bases from V and 3 bases from J, with 12 bases between. Germline V gene lookup returns CDR1 SQVTM and CDR2 ANQGSEA. This CDR3 has 13 amino acids. CDR3 bases: TGCAGCGTTGTTGAGGGAACAGACTATGGCTACACCTTC. As protein: CSVVEGTDYGYTF.

Only one count was recorded for this clone. The gene calls are TRBV5-1 and TRBJ2-3, with 8 bases matching TRBD1. Germline V lookup: CDR1 SGHRS, CDR2 YFSETQ. Trimming cost V 1 base and J 4 bases; bases outside gene matches: 5. The length of the CDR3 is 15 residues. The DNA for the CDR3 is TGCGCCAGCAGCTTGTCAGGGGGCTTGGCAGATACGCAGTATTTT. Translation gives CASSLSGGLADTQYF. Variable domain in full (rest from reference TRBV5-1 and TRBJ2-3): KAGVTQTPRYLIKTRGQQVTLSCSPISGHRSVSWYQQTPGQGLQFLFEYFSETQRNKGNFPGRFSGRQFSNSRSEMNVSTLELGDSALYLCASSLSGGLADTQYFGPGTRLTVL.

This chain connects TRBV18 to TRBJ2-7, with D possibly TRBD1 on 6 matching bases. From germline, CDR1 is KGHSH and CDR2 LQKENI. V lost 1 base to trimming and J lost 6 bases, with 19 bases between them. The CDR3 spans 16 residues. CDR3 loop: CASSPQRWTVLSEQYF. CDR3 bases: TGTGCCAGCTCACCACAGCGGTGGACAGTTTTATCCGAGCAGTACTTC.